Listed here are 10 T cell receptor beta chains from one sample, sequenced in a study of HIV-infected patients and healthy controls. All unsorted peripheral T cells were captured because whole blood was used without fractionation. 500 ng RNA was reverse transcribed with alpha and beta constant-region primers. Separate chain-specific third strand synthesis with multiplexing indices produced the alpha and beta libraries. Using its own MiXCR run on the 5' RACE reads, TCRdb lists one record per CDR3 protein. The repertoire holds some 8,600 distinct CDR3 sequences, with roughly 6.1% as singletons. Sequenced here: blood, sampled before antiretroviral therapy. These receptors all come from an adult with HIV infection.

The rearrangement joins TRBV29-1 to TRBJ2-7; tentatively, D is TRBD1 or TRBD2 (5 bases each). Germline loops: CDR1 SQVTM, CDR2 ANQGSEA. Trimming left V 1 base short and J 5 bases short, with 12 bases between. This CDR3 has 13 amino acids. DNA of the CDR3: TGCAGCGTTGAAGGAGGGGTTGGCCACGAGCAGTACTTC. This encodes CSVEGGVGHEQYF.

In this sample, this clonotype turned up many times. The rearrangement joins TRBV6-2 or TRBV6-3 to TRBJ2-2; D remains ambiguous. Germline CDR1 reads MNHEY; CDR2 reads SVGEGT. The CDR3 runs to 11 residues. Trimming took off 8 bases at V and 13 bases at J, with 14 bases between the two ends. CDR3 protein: CASSILNSLFF. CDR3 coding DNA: TGTGCCAGCTCGATCCTTAATTCGCTGTTTTTT.

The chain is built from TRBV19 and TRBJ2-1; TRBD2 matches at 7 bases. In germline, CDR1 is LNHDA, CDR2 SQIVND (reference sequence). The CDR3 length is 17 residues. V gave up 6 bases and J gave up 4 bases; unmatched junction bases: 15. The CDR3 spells CASRGWERGKRYNEQFF. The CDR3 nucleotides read TGTGCCAGTAGGGGGTGGGAGCGGGGCAAACGTTACAATGAGCAGTTCTTC.

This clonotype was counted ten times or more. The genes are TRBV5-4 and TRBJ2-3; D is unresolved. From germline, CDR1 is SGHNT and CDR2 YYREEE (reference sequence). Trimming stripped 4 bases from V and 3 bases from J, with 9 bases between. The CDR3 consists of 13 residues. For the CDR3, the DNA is TGTGCCAGCAGCCCCCTGGGTACAGATACGCAGTATTTT. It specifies CASSPLGTDTQYF.

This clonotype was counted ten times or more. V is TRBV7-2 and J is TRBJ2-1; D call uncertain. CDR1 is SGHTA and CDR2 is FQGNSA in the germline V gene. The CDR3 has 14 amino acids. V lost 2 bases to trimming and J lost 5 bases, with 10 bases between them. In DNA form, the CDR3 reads TGTGCCAGCAGCTTATACTCAACTAACAATGAGCAGTTCTTC. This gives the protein CASSLYSTNNEQFF.

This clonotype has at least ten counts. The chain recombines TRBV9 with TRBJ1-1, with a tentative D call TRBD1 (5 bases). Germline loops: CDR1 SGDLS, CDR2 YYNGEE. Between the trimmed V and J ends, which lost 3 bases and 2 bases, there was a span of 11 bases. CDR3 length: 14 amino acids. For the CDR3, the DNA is TGTGCCAGCAGCGCCGGGGCCCATAACACTGAAGCTTTCTTT. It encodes CASSAGAHNTEAFF.

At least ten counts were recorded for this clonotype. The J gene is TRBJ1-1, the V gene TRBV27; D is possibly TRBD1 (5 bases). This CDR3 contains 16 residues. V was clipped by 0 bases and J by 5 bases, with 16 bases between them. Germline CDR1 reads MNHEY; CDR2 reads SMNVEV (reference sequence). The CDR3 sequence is CASSLSGAGLGTEAFF. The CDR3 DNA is TGTGCCAGCAGTTTATCAGGGGCCGGATTGGGGACTGAAGCTTTCTTT.

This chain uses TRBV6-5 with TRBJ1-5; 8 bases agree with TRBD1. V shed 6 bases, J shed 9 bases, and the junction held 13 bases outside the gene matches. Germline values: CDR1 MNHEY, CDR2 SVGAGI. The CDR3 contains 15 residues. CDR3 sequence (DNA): TGTGCCAGCAGGGCAACAGGGGGTGGAGGTGGGCCCCAGCATTTT. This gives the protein CASRATGGGGGPQHF.

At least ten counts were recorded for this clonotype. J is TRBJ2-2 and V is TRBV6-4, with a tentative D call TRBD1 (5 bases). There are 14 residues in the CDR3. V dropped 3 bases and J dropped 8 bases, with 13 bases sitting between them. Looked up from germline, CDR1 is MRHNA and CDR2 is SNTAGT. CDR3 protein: CASSEQAKVGELFF. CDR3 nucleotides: TGTGCCAGCAGTGAACAGGCCAAGGTGGGGGAGCTGTTTTTT.

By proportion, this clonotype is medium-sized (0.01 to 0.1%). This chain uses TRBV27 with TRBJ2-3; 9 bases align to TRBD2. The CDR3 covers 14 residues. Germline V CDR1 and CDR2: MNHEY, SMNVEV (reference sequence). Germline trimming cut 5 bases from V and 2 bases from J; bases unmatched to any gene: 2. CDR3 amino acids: CASSSGGLTDTQYF. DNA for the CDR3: TGTGCCAGCAGTAGCGGGGGGCTCACAGATACGCAGTATTTT.